This TCR beta chain was recovered during a study of cytomegalovirus exposure and HLA in healthy donors. Study conclusions and caveats: Cytomegalovirus association was listed for 164 TCR beta chains. One later analysis, an examination of the approximately 120 validation repertoires, found that first-cohort TCR clusters tended to co-occur in them.

Generated by immunoSEQ multiplex PCR, the TCRdb table keeps only in-frame clones and is missing some. The table includes around 220,000 clones, 65% to 85% detected once. This clone was seen only once. Its antigen is undetermined. The sequenced material came from PBMCs. The sequence was collected from a woman in her 30s in good health and CMV-seropositive.

CDR3 bases: TGTGCCAGCCGCTCGAGACCTAGTGGTAACTATGGCTACACCTTC. Its protein is CASRSRPSGNYGYTF. The chain uses TRBV2 and TRBJ1-2; D is uncertain. This CDR3 region has 15 residues. V was clipped by 8 bases and J by 1 base, with 17 bases between them. Germline CDR1 and CDR2: SNHLY and FYNNEI.